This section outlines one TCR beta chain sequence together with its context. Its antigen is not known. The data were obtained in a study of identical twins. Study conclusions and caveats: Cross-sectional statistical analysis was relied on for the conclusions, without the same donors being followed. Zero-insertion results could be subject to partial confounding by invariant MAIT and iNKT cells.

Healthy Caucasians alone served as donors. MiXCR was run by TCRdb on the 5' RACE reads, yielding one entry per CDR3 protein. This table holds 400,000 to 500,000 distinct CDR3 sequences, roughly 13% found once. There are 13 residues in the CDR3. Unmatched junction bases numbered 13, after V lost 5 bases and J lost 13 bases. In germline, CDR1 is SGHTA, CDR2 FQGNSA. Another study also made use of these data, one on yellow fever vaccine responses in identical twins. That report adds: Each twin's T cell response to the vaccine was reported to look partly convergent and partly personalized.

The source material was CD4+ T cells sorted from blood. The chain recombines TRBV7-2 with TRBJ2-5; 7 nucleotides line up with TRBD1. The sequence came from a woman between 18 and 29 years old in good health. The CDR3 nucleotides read TGTGCCAGCAGCCCAGGGACAGCGGATCCGTGGTACTTC. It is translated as CASSPGTADPWYF. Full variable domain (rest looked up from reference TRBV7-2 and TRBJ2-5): GAGVSQSPSNKVTEKGKDVELRCDPISGHTALYWYRQSLGQGLEFLIYFQGNSAPDKSGLPSDRFSAERTGGSVSTLTIQRTQQEDSAVYLCASSPGTADPWYFGPGTRLLVL.